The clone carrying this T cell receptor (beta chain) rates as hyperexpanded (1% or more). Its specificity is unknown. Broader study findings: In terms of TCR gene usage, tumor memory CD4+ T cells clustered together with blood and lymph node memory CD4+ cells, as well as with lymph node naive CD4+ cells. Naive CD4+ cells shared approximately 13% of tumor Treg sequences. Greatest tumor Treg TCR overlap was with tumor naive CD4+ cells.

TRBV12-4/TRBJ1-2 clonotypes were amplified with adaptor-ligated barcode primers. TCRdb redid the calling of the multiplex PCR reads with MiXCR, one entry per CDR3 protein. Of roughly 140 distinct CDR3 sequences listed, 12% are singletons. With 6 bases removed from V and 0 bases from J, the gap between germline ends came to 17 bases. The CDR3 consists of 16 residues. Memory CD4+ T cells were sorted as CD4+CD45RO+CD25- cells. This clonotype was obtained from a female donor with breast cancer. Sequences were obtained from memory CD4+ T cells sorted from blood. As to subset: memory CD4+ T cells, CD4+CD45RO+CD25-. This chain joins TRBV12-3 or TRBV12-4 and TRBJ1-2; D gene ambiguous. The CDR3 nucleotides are TGTGCCAGCAGGCGACATACGATCCTAGCTAACTATGGCTACACCTTC. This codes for CASRRHTILANYGYTF.